This entry lists 24 T cell receptor beta chains sequenced from one sample in a study of blood T cells in healthy people across ages. Together with a sample-barcoded 5' primer, a J-beta primer mix was included in a second PCR lasting roughly 6 to 12 cycles. TCRdb ran MiXCR on the 5' RACE reads and lists one entry per CDR3 protein. The sample has approximately 1,100,000 distinct CDR3 sequences, 45% seen once. Sequences were obtained from blood. These receptors were taken from a woman between 55 and 75 years old in good health.

As concerns this clonotype: Germline is not matched at one junction end, which may reflect a read error. The chain is built from TRBV12-3 or TRBV12-4 and TRBJ2-7, with a tentative D call TRBD2 (7 bases). The CDR3 loop spans 14 amino acids. The CDR3 reads CAGSQGGVPYEQYF. CDR3 sequence (DNA): TGTGCCGGCAGTCAAGGGGGGGTCCCCTACGAGCAGTACTTC.

The rearrangement uses TRBV20-1 and TRBJ1-2, with unresolved D. CDR3 size: 13 residues. Looked up from germline, CDR1 is DFQATT and CDR2 is SNEGSKA (reference sequence). The V gene lost 0 bases and the J gene lost 4 bases, with 9 bases spanning the gap. The CDR3 nucleotides are TGCAGTGCTAGAGATCCGGGAACCTATGGCTACACCTTC. Its translation is CSARDPGTYGYTF.

The chain uses TRBV29-1 and TRBJ2-1; D tentatively fits TRBD1 or TRBD2 (5 bases each). The CDR3 totals 15 residues. Germline V lookup: CDR1 SQVTM, CDR2 ANQGSEA. With 4 bases removed from V and 1 base from J, the gap between germline ends came to 14 bases. This CDR3 is CSVAPGLLSYNEQFF. DNA of the CDR3: TGCAGCGTTGCCCCGGGGCTCCTATCCTACAATGAGCAGTTCTTC.

This chain joins TRBV6-1 and TRBJ2-1; TRBD1 agrees at 9 bases. From germline, CDR1 is MNHNS and CDR2 SASEGT. There are 15 residues in the CDR3. The V segment lost 4 bases and the J segment 3 bases; nucleotides outside the gene matches: 4. CDR3 protein: CASSVQGAYYNEQFF. In nucleotides, the CDR3 is TGTGCCAGCAGTGTACAGGGGGCTTACTACAATGAGCAGTTCTTC.

The chain joins TRBV28 to TRBJ1-1, with 9 nucleotides matching TRBD1. V gave up 5 bases and J gave up 5 bases; unmatched junction bases: 6. The germline V gene encodes CDR1 MDHEN and CDR2 SYDVKM. This CDR3 has 14 amino acids. CDR3 sequence reads: CASSLDRGWTEAFF. The CDR3 coding sequence is TGTGCCAGCAGTCTCGACAGGGGGTGGACTGAAGCTTTCTTT.

V usage is TRBV6-5 and J usage is TRBJ2-7; 7 nucleotides line up with TRBD2. Germline V gene sequence: CDR1 MNHEY, CDR2 SVGAGI. With 3 bases clipped from V and 3 bases from J, the junction kept 5 bases outside the gene matches. The CDR3 length is 14 residues. The CDR3 loop reads CASSYGLGFYEQYF. DNA of the CDR3: TGTGCCAGCAGTTATGGACTAGGTTTCTACGAGCAGTACTTC.

This clonotype was counted once. Mismatch with germline at one junction end may stem from a read error. The genes are TRBV10-3 and TRBJ2-1, with D possibly TRBD2 on 6 matching bases. CDR1 and CDR2 from the germline V gene are ENHRY and SYGVKD. The CDR3 is 13 amino acids. The CDR3 DNA is TGTGCCAGCGGGACGAGCTCCTACAATGGGCAGTTCTTC. Residues: CASGTSSYNGQFF.

This clonotype has a count of ten or more. V and J are TRBV20-1 and TRBJ1-5, with 9 bases fitting TRBD1. This CDR3 comprises 15 residues. From germline, CDR1 is DFQATT and CDR2 SNEGSKA (reference sequence). With V trimmed by 6 bases and J by 3 bases, 9 bases remained unmatched. The chain's CDR3 is CSALLTGGYNQPQHF. Written as DNA, the CDR3 is TGCAGTGCGCTCTTGACAGGGGGGTACAATCAGCCCCAGCATTTT.

This clonotype showed up just a few times. The V call is TRBV11-3, the J call TRBJ2-1, with unresolved D. Germline CDR1 is SGHNT and CDR2 is YENEEA. The CDR3 extends over 13 amino acids. V gave up 1 base and J gave up 6 bases, with 7 bases separating them. DNA of the CDR3: TGTGCCAGCAGCTTAGTTAGGGCCAATGAGCAGTTCTTC. Translating gives CASSLVRANEQFF.

Turning to this clonotype: A much more abundant neighbour one base away suggests this may be a read error. The chain links TRBV4-1 to TRBJ2-7; D ambiguous. Per germline, CDR1 MGHRA and CDR2 YSYEKL. The CDR3 runs 13 residues. The DNA of the CDR3 is TGCGCCAGCAGCCAAGGGGAAACCTACGAGCAGAACTTC. Its protein product is CASSQGETYEQNF.

This clonotype has just a few counts. This rearrangement joins TRBV11-1 to TRBJ2-7, with TRBD2 matching 12 bases. Germline V lookup: CDR1 SGHAT, CDR2 FQDESV (reference sequence). The junction had 14 bases not matched to a gene; V was cut back by 9 bases and J by 5 bases. The CDR3 extends over 16 amino acids. The CDR3 is CASSAASGRGTHEQYF. CDR3 DNA sequence: TGTGCCAGTTCGGCGGCTAGCGGGAGGGGGACCCACGAGCAGTACTTC.

The gene calls are TRBV12-3 or TRBV12-4 and TRBJ2-5, with D perhaps TRBD1 (5 bases). This CDR3 is built from 16 residues. With 3 bases removed from V and 1 base from J, the gap between germline ends came to 15 bases. CDR3 sequence (DNA): TGTGCCAGCAGTTTGGAAGGGGCCCCCATCCAAGAGACCCAGTACTTC. As protein: CASSLEGAPIQETQYF.

This clonotype was seen a handful of times. The chain employs TRBV6-1 and TRBJ2-3; 14 bases are a match to TRBD2. CDR1 is MNHNS and CDR2 is SASEGT in the germline V gene. Trimming at V came to 5 bases and at J to 5 bases, leaving 6 bases not matched to a gene. There are 16 residues in the CDR3. CDR3 in DNA: TGTGCCAGCAGTTCCACTGGGACTAGCGGGAGAGATACGCAGTATTTT. This sequence encodes CASSSTGTSGRDTQYF.

Only one count was recorded for this clonotype. Since a much larger clone is just one base distant, this may be a read error. J is TRBJ2-1 and V is TRBV10-3; D gene unclear. Trimming removed 0 bases from V and 10 bases from J, with 7 bases in between. From germline, CDR1 is ENHRY and CDR2 SYGVKD. The CDR3 is 12 residues long. The chain's CDR3 is CAISESGYEQFF. CDR3 in DNA: TGTGCCATCAGTGAGTCTGGATACGAGCAGTTCTTC.

The chain employs TRBV6-6 and TRBJ2-7; the match to TRBD1 covers 9 bases. The CDR3 loop spans 13 amino acids. With 6 bases clipped from V and 5 bases from J, the junction kept 5 bases outside the gene matches. Germline CDR1 is MNHNY and CDR2 is SVGAGI (reference sequence). This CDR3 reads CASRPTGGNEQYF. In DNA form, the CDR3 reads TGTGCCAGCAGACCGACAGGGGGAAACGAGCAGTACTTC.

This clonotype has only a few counts. The CDR3: CASSPRLAGDYNEQFF. The CDR3 DNA sequence: TGTGCCAGCAGCCCCCGGTTAGCGGGAGATTACAATGAGCAGTTCTTC. The J gene is TRBJ2-1, the V gene TRBV9; TRBD2 matches at 9 bases. CDR1 and CDR2 from the germline V gene are SGDLS and YYNGEE. This CDR3 comprises 16 residues. V lost 4 bases and J lost 4; bases outside the gene matches: 9.

The rearrangement links TRBV28 to TRBJ1-2; D ambiguous. Germline loops: CDR1 MDHEN, CDR2 SYDVKM. V gave up 8 bases and J gave up 5 bases, with 9 bases separating them. This CDR3 comprises 11 residues. Here the CDR3 reads CASRVQYGYTF. The CDR3 region has the DNA TGTGCCAGCCGGGTTCAGTATGGCTACACCTTC.

In the case of this clonotype: The junction does not match germline at one end; this may be a read error. The rearrangement uses TRBV6-5 and TRBJ1-2, with D maybe TRBD1 (5 bases). This CDR3 comprises 15 residues. The germline V gene has CDR1 MNHEY and CDR2 SVGAGI. The CDR3 region has the DNA TGTACCAGCAGTTACGGCCCCCAGGGTAACGGTGGCTACACCTTC. This translates into CTSSYGPQGNGGYTF.

This sequence joins TRBV5-1 and TRBJ2-1; D ambiguous. The DNA end is a closer match to TRBJ2-7, so the J assignment may be wrong. The CDR3 is 15 residues long. Germline assignment: CDR1 SGHRS and CDR2 YFSETQ. The CDR3 is CASSGEGLSYNEQYF. In DNA, the CDR3 is TGCGCCAGCAGTGGGGAAGGGTTATCCTACAATGAGCAGTACTTC.

A few counts support this clonotype. The J gene is TRBJ2-5, the V gene TRBV29-1; 7 bases align to TRBD1. The trim removed 5 bases at V and 10 bases at J, leaving 16 bases unmatched. CDR1 is SQVTM and CDR2 is ANQGSEA in the germline V gene. The CDR3 has 14 residues. This chain's CDR3 is CSVRGQVDRAGQYF. CDR3 nucleotide sequence: TGCAGCGTTCGAGGACAGGTTGACCGGGCGGGCCAGTACTTC.

V gene TRBV29-1 combines with J gene TRBJ1-5; D is uncertain. V was cut by 4 bases and J by 9 bases, with 19 bases left in between. Germline V gene lookup returns CDR1 SQVTM and CDR2 ANQGSEA. This CDR3 region has 14 residues. CDR3 region: CSVAGPGLEGPQHF. CDR3 sequence (DNA): TGCAGCGTTGCGGGCCCAGGATTGGAAGGGCCCCAGCATTTT.

V is TRBV7-8 and J is TRBJ2-3; D gene unclear. The CDR3 consists of 15 residues. V lost 3 bases, J lost 6 bases, and 16 bases lay in between. From germline, CDR1 is SGHVS and CDR2 FQNEAQ. Here the CDR3 DNA reads TGTGCCAGCAGCTTCGGCGCCCTCGGCTTGGATACGCAGTATTTT. Translated, it gives CASSFGALGLDTQYF.

This clonotype was detected ten times or more. J is TRBJ1-2 and V is TRBV15; TRBD1 is a possible D gene (5 bases). Germline V gives CDR1 LNHNV, CDR2 YYDKDF (reference sequence). The CDR3 spans 15 residues. The V end lost 0 bases, the J end lost 6 bases, and 14 bases lay between the germline ends. The CDR3 here is CATSRDGTGGDGYTF. CDR3 DNA: TGTGCCACCAGCAGAGATGGTACAGGAGGTGATGGCTACACCTTC.

This clonotype was seen at least ten times. J is TRBJ1-2 and V is TRBV29-1, with unresolved D. The germline gives CDR1 SQVTM, CDR2 ANQGSEA. The CDR3 contains 14 residues. Trimming left V 4 bases short and J 6 bases short, with 18 bases between. CDR3 protein: CSVVGFRGYHGYTF. CDR3 bases: TGCAGCGTTGTCGGTTTCAGAGGTTACCATGGCTACACCTTC.